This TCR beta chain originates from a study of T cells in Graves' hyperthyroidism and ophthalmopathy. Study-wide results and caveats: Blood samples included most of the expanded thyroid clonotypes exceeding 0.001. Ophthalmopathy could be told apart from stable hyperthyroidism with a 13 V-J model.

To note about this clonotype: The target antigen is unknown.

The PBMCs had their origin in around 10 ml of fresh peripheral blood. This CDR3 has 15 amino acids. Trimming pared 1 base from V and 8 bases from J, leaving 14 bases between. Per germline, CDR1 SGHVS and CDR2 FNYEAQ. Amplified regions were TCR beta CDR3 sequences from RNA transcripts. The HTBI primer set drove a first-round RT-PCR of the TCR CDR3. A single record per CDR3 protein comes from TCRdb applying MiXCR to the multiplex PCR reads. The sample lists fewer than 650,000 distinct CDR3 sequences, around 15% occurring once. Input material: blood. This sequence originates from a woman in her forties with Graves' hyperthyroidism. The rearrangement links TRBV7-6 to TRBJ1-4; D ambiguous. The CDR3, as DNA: TGTGCCAGCAGCTTAGGTATAGGGTTTTCGGAAAAACTGTTTTTT. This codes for CASSLGIGFSEKLFF.